This T cell receptor (beta chain) appears in the sequencing data of a study of OX40 agonist ivuxolimab in advanced cancers. Background on the study: Under the entry rules, prior anti-PD-1, anti-PD-L1 or anti-CTLA-4 therapy was allowed, and more than 35% had some. Study-level results: There were, on average, more expanded clones in CD8+ T cells than in CD4+.

CDR3 length: 11 amino acids. CDR1 and CDR2 (germline): SNHLY, FYNNEI. V was clipped by 4 bases and J by 4 bases, with 2 bases between them. As to this clone: As yet, its antigen is unknown.

Data came from immunoSEQ multiplex PCR; TCRdb stores just in-frame clones and leaves some out. The table includes some 50,000 clones, around 86% detected once. The receptor comes from an adult with an advanced solid tumor such as melanoma, head and neck, liver or kidney cancer. The starting material was CD4+ or CD8+ T cells sorted from blood, obtained in a trial of the OX40 agonist ivuxolimab. The V call is TRBV2, the J call TRBJ1-3; no definite D call. The chain's CDR3 is CASSGGNTIYF. The DNA of the CDR3 is TGTGCCAGCAGTGGAGGAAACACCATATATTTT.